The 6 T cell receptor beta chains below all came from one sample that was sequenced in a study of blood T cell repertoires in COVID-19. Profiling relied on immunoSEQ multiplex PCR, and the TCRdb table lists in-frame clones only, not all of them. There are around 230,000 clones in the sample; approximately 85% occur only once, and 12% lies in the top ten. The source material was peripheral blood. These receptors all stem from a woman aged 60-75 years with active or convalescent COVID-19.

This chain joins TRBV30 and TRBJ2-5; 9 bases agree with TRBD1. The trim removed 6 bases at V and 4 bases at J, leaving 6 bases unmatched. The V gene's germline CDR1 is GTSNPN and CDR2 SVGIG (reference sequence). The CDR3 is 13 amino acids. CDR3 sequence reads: CACGTGYGETQYF. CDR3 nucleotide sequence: TGTGCCTGTGGGACAGGGTACGGAGAGACCCAGTACTTC.

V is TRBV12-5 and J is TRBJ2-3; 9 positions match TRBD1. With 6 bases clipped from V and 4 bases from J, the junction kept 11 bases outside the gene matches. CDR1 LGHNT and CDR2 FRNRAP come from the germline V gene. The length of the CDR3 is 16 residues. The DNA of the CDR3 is TGTGCTAGTGGCCTGGGCGTGACAGGGGGAGCAGATACGCAGTATTTT. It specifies CASGLGVTGGADTQYF.

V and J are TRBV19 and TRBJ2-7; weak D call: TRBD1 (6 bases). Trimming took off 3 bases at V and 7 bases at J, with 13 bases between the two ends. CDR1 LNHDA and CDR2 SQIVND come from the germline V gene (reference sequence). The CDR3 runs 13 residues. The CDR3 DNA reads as TGTGCCAGTAGTATGGGATACAGGGAAGAGCAGTACTTC. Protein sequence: CASSMGYREEQYF.

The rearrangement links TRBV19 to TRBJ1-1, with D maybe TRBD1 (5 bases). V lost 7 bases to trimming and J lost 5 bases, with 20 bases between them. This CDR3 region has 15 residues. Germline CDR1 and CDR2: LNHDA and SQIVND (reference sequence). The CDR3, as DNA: TGTGCCAGTACCCGCCGGGACTCCTCGGGGACTGAAGCTTTCTTT. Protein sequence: CASTRRDSSGTEAFF.

The CDR3 loop reads CSASGNRLSNQPQHF. CDR3 DNA sequence: TGCAGTGCTAGTGGAAACAGGCTTAGCAATCAGCCCCAGCATTTT. This chain connects TRBV20-1 to TRBJ1-5; D is perhaps TRBD1 (5 bases). The CDR3 consists of 15 residues. V dropped 3 bases and J dropped 0 bases, with 12 bases sitting between them. Germline CDR1 is DFQATT and CDR2 is SNEGSKA (reference sequence).

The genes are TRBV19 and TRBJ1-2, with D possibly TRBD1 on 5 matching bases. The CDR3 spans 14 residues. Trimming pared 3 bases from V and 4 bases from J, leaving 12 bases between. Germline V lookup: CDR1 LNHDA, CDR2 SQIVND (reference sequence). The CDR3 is CASSIRVRVYGYTF. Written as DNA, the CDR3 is TGTGCCAGTAGTATTAGAGTCAGGGTCTATGGCTACACCTTC.